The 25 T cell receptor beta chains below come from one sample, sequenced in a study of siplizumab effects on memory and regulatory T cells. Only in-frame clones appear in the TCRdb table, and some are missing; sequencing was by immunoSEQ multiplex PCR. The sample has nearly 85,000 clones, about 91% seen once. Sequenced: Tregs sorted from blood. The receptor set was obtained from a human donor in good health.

This CDR3 is CASSTLGVNTGELFF. The CDR3 DNA reads as TGTGCCAGTAGTACCCTGGGGGTGAACACCGGGGAGCTGTTTTTT. V usage is TRBV19 and J usage is TRBJ2-2, with D possibly called TRBD1 or TRBD2 (5 bases each). Deletions cut 4 bases from V and 1 base from J, with 10 bases between. CDR3 length equals 15 residues. The germline V gene encodes CDR1 LNHDA and CDR2 SQIVND (reference sequence).

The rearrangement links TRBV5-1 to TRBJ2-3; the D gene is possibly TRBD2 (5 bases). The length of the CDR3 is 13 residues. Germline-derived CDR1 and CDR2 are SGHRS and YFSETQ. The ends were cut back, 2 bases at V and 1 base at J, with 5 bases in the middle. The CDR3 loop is CASSFGGTDTQYF. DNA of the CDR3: TGCGCCAGCAGCTTCGGGGGCACAGATACGCAGTATTTT.

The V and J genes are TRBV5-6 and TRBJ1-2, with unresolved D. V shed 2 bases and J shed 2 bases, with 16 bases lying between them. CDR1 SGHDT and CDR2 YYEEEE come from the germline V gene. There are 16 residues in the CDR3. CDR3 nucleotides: TGTGCCAGCAGCTTCTTTAGTCCAAGCTTAAACTATGGCTACACCTTC. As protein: CASSFFSPSLNYGYTF.

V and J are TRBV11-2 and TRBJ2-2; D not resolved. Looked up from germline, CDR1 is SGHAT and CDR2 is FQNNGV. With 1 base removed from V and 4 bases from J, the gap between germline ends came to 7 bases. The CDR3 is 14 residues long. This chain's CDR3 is CASSLVSRTGELFF. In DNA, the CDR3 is TGTGCCAGCAGCTTAGTGTCCCGCACCGGGGAGCTGTTTTTT.

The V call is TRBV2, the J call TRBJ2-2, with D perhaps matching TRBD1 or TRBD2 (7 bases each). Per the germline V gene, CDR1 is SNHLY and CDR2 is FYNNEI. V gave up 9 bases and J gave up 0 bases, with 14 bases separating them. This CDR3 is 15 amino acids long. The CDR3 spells CARREGASNTGELFF. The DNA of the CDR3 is TGTGCCAGAAGGGAGGGGGCATCGAACACCGGGGAGCTGTTTTTT.

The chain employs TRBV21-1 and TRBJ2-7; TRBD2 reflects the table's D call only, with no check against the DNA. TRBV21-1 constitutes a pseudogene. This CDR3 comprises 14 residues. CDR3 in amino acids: CASSKSLREDEQYF. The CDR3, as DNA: TGTGCCAGCAGCAAATCCCTCAGGGAGGACGAGCAGTACTTC.

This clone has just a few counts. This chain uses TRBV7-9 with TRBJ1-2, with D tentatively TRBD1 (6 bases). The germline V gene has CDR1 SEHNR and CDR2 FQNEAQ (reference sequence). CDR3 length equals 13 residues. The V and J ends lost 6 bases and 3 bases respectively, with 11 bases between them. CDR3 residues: CASSSQGYYGYTF. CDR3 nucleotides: TGTGCCAGCAGTTCCCAGGGGTACTATGGCTACACCTTC.

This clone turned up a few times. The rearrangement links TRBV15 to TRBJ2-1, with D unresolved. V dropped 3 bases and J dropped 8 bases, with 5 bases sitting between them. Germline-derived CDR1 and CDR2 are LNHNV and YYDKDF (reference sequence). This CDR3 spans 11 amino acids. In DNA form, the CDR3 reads TGTGCCACCAGCAGCGAGTATGAGCAGTTCTTC. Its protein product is CATSSEYEQFF.

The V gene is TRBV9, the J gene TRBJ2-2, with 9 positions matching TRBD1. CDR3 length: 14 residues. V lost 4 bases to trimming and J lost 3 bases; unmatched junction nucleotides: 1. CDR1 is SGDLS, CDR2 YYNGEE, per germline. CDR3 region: CASSRQGDTGELFF. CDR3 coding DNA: TGTGCCAGCAGCCGACAGGGGGACACCGGGGAGCTGTTTTTT.

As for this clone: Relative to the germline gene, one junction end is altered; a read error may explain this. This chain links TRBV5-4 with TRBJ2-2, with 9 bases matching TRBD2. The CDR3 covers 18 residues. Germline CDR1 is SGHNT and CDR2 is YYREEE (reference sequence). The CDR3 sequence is CASSQDGYGLAYPGELFF. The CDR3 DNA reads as TGCGCCAGCAGCCAAGATGGTTACGGACTAGCGTATCCCGGGGAGCTGTTTTTT.

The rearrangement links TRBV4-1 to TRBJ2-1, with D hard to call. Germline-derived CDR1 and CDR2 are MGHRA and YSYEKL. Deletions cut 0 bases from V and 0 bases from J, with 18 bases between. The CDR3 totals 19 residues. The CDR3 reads CASSQDFRFPRPSYNEQFF. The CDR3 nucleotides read TGCGCCAGCAGCCAAGATTTTAGGTTCCCTCGACCCTCCTACAATGAGCAGTTCTTC.

Here the CDR3 DNA reads TGTGCCAGCAGCTTGGCTAGAACCACAGATACGCAGTATTTT. It yields the protein CASSLARTTDTQYF. This rearrangement joins TRBV7-2 to TRBJ2-3; D is undetermined. Germline V gives CDR1 SGHTA, CDR2 FQGNSA. The ends were cut back, 3 bases at V and 2 bases at J, with 9 bases in the middle. The CDR3 has 14 amino acids.

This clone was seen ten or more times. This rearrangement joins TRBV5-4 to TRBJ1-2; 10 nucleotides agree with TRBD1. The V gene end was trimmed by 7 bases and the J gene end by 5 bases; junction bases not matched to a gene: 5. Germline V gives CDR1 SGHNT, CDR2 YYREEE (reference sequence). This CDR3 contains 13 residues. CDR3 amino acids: CASETGGAYGYTF. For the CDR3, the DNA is TGTGCCAGCGAGACAGGGGGCGCGTATGGCTACACCTTC.

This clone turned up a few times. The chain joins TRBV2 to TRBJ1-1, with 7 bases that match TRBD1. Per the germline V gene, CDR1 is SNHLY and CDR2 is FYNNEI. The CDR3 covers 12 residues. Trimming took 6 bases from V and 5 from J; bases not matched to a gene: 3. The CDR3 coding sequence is TGTGCCAGCAGGGCGGACAGGACTGAAGCTTTCTTT. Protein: CASRADRTEAFF.

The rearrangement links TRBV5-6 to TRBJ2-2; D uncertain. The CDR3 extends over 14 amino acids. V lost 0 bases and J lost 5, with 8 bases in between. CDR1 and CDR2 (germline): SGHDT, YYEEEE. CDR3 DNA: TGTGCCAGCAGCTTGGACAGACGGACCGGGGAGCTGTTTTTT. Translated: CASSLDRRTGELFF.

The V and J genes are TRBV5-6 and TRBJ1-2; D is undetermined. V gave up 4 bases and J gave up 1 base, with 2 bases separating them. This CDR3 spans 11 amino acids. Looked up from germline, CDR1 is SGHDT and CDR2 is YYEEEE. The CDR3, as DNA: TGTGCCAGCAGCGGTAACTATGGCTACACCTTC. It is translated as CASSGNYGYTF.

CDR3 amino acids: CATSRELGRATEAFF. In nucleotides, the CDR3 is TGTGCCACCAGCAGAGAGTTAGGGAGGGCCACTGAAGCTTTCTTT. This chain links TRBV15 with TRBJ1-1; the D is unclear. This CDR3 is built from 15 residues. CDR1 is LNHNV, CDR2 YYDKDF, per germline (reference sequence). The V and J ends lost 0 bases and 4 bases respectively, with 12 bases between them. The whole variable domain, filled in from reference TRBV15 and TRBJ1-1, reads DAMVIQNPRYQVTQFGKPVTLSCSQTLNHNVMYWYQQKSSQAPKLLFHYYDKDFNNEADTPDNFQSRRPNTSFCFLDIRSPGLGDTAMYLCATSRELGRATEAFFGQGTRLTVV.

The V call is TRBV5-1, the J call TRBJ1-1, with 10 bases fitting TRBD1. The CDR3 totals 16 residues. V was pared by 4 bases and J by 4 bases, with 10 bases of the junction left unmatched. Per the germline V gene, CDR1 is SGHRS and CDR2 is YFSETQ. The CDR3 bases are TGCGCCAGCAGCATAATGGGACAGGGGTTTGGCACTGAAGCTTTCTTT. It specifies CASSIMGQGFGTEAFF.

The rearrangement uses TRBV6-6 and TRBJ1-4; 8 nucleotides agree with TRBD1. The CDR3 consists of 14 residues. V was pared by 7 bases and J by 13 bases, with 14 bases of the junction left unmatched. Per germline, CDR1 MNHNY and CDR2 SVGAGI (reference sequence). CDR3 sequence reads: CASINAQGGDALFF. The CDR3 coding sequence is TGTGCCAGCATCAACGCACAGGGGGGTGACGCACTGTTTTTT.

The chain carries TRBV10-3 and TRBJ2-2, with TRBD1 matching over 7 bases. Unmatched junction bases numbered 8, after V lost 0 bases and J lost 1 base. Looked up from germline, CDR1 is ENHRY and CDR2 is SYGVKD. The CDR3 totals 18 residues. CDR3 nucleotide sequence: TGTGCCATCAGTGAGTCCACAAGGACAGGCCGGAACACCGGGGAGCTGTTTTTT. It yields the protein CAISESTRTGRNTGELFF.

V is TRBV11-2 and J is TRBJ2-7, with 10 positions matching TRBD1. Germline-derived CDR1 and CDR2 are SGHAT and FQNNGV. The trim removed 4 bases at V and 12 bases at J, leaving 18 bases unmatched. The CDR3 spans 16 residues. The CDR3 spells CASSSGPGQGPTPRYF. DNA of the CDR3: TGTGCCAGCAGCTCCGGGCCGGGACAGGGGCCAACCCCCCGGTACTTC.

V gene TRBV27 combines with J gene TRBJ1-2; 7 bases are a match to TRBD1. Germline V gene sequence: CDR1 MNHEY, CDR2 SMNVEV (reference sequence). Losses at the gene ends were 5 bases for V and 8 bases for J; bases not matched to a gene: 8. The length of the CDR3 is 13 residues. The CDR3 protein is CASSDRAVGGYTF. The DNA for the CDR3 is TGTGCCAGCAGTGACAGGGCGGTTGGAGGCTACACCTTC.

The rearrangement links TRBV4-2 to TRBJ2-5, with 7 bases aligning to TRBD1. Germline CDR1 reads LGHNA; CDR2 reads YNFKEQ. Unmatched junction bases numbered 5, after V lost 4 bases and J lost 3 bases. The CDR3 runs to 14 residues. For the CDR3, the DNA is TGTGCCAGCAGCCCCGCCGACAGGGAAGAGACCCAGTACTTC. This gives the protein CASSPADREETQYF.

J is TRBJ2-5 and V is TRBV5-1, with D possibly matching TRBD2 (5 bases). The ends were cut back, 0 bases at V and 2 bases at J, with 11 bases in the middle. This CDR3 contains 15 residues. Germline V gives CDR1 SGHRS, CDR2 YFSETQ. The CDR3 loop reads CASSLGGWYQETQYF. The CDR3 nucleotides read TGCGCCAGCAGCTTGGGAGGGTGGTATCAAGAGACCCAGTACTTC.

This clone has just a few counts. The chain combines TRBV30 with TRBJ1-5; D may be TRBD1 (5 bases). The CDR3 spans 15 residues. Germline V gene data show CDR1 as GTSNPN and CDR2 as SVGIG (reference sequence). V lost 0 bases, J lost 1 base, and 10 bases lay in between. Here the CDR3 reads CAWSVRGLSNQPQHF. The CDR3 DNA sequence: TGTGCCTGGAGTGTCCGGGGCCTAAGCAATCAGCCCCAGCATTTT. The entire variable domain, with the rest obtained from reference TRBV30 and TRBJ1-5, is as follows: SQTIHQWPATLVQPVGSPLSLECTVEGTSNPNLYWYRQAAGRGLQLLFYSVGIGQISSEVPQNLSASRPQDRQFILSSKKLLLSDSGFYLCAWSVRGLSNQPQHFGDGTRLSIL.